This T cell receptor (beta chain) appears in the sequencing data of a study of blood T cell repertoires in COVID-19. In the study overall: Sites across the United States, Italy and Spain contributed samples from acute and convalescent COVID-19. Sample material is recorded as cDNA or gDNA derived from T cells, B-cell-depleted T cells, or PBMCs.

Germline V gives CDR1 SGHRS, CDR2 YFSETQ. This CDR3 is 16 amino acids long. V was pared by 4 bases and J by 5 bases, with 18 bases between. Source study methods: Amplified reference gene primers provided the basis for estimating nucleated cell counts. Measured with immunoSEQ multiplex PCR; TCRdb has only the in-frame clones, and not every one. V and J calls and clone size are as listed in that table; D and trimming were resolved from the DNA. The table has approximately 290,000 clones, about 85% seen once. The receptor was isolated from a man younger than 35 with active or convalescent COVID-19. The J gene is TRBJ1-4, the V gene TRBV5-1; D possibly corresponds to TRBD1 (6 bases). The sequenced material came from peripheral blood. The CDR3 DNA reads as TGCGCCAGCAGCCCTGCGCCCAGGGGCGGGAATGAAAAACTGTTTTTT. It translates to CASSPAPRGGNEKLFF.